This T cell receptor (beta chain) was documented in a study of CD8+CD57+ T cells in acquired aplastic anemia. The V and J ends lost 7 bases and 6 bases respectively, with 19 bases between them. The CDR3 has 15 amino acids. The V gene's germline CDR1 is SNHLY and CDR2 FYNNEI. Sequencing was done on patients that had shown CD8+CD57+ cell expansion by flow cytometry. Each patient gave a blood sample that was collected before any therapy had been received. The use of genomic DNA as template underpinned the TCR beta VDJ and CDR3 profiling. Using its own MiXCR run on the reads, TCRdb lists one record per CDR3 protein. The sample holds 150,000 or so distinct CDR3 sequences, about 48% seen once.

The chain combines TRBV2 with TRBJ2-1, with D possibly matching TRBD2 (5 bases). This sequence was found in a human donor with aplastic anemia. The sequenced material came from sorted CD4+, CD8+, or CD8+CD57+ T cells (not recorded which) from PBMCs. The CDR3 DNA reads TGTGCCAGCATTGCGGAGAGGGCAAAACCCAATGAGCAGTTCTTC. Its translation: CASIAERAKPNEQFF.